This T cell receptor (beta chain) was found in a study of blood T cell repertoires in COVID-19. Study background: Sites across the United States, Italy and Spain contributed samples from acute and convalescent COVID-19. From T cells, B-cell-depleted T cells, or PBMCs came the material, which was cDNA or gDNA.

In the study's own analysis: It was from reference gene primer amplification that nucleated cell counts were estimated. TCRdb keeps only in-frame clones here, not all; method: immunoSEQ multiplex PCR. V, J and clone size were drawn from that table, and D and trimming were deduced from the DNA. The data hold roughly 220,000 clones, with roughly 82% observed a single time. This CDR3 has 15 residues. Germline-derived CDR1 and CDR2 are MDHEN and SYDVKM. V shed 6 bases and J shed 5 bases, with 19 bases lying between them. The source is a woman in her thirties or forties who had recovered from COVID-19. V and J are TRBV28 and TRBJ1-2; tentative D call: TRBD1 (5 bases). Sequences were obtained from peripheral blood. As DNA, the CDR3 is TGTGCCAGCAGCCGACAGCTAGCGAGGAGGTATGGCTACACCTTC. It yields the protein CASSRQLARRYGYTF.